A selection of T cell receptor beta chains follows, all from one sample in a study of blood T cell repertoires in COVID-19. Here immunoSEQ multiplex PCR was the method, and the copy in TCRdb shows in-frame clones only, minus some. The sample carries fewer than 130,000 clones, roughly four fifths recorded once. The specimen sequenced was peripheral blood. These TCRs come from a woman aged 55-70 years with acute or convalescent COVID-19. Each CDR3 is given with its conserved first and last residue. D genes are given only for firm matches. Not every row has a clone size; where given, it reads once, few, many or a size class.

D gene	clone size	V gene	J gene	CDR3 protein	CDR3 DNA
NA	NA	TRBV7-9	TRBJ1-1	CASTLAGSGNTEAFF	TGTGCCAGCACCCTAGCGGGGTCTGGGAACACTGAAGCTTTCTTT
TRBD2	NA	TRBV2	TRBJ2-5	CASKGLAGVQETQYF	TGTGCCAGCAAGGGACTAGCGGGGGTACAAGAGACCCAGTACTTC
NA	NA	TRBV29-1	TRBJ1-1	CSVTPDILNTEAFF	TGCAGCGTTACTCCGGACATCCTGAACACTGAAGCTTTCTTT
NA	NA	TRBV19	TRBJ2-1	CASSIRTAYYNEQFF	TGTGCCAGTAGTATTCGCACAGCTTACTACAATGAGCAGTTCTTC
NA	NA	TRBV6-5	TRBJ2-7	CASSYGQGPYEQYF	TGTGCCAGCAGTTACGGGCAGGGTCCCTACGAGCAGTACTTC
NA	NA	TRBV24-1	TRBJ2-1	CATSDFARGSYNEQFF	TGTGCCACCAGTGATTTTGCGCGGGGATCCTACAATGAGCAGTTCTTC
TRBD1	NA	TRBV5-1	TRBJ1-6	CASSLGQGGSPLHF	TGCGCCAGCAGCTTGGGACAGGGGGGTTCACCCCTCCACTTT
NA	few	TRBV9	TRBJ1-2	CASSGGGVGYGYTF	TGTGCCAGCAGCGGGGGAGGGGTTGGCTATGGCTACACCTTC
TRBD1	NA	TRBV2	TRBJ2-5	CASSVATGTGGQETQYF	TGTGCCAGCAGTGTCGCGACCGGGACAGGGGGCCAAGAGACCCAGTACTTC
TRBD1	NA	TRBV2	TRBJ2-3	CASRPGQVSTDTQYF	TGTGCCAGCCGTCCAGGACAGGTCAGCACAGATACGCAGTATTTT
NA	few	TRBV12-5	TRBJ1-1	CASGLSGVDEAFF	TGTGCTAGTGGTTTGTCAGGGGTGGATGAAGCTTTCTTT
TRBD2	NA	TRBV14	TRBJ2-7	CASSRSTVTSGGYEQYF	TGTGCCAGCAGCCGGTCGACAGTGACTAGCGGGGGTTACGAGCAGTACTTC
TRBD1	NA	TRBV28	TRBJ1-2	CATTGTGETDYLYGYTF	TGTGCCACCACCGGGACAGGGGAGACCGATTACCTCTATGGCTACACCTTC
NA	NA	TRBV2	TRBJ2-7	CASSALAGGIYEQYF	TGTGCCAGCAGTGCGTTGGCAGGGGGGATCTACGAGCAGTACTTC
NA	NA	TRBV10-3	TRBJ1-2	CAISAEAKVFYGYTF	TGTGCCATCAGTGCAGAGGCGAAAGTCTTCTATGGCTACACCTTC
NA	NA	TRBV4-2	TRBJ1-3	CASSQDVSSGNTIYF	TGTGCCAGCAGCCAAGATGTGAGCTCTGGAAACACCATATATTTT
TRBD1	NA	TRBV5-6	TRBJ1-2	CASSLGTVGYTF	TGTGCCAGCAGCTTAGGGACAGTCGGCTACACCTTC
NA	NA	TRBV18	TRBJ1-2	CASSTNTVANYGYTF	TGTGCCAGCTCCACCAATACGGTAGCTAACTATGGCTACACCTTC
NA	NA	TRBV7-2	TRBJ2-7	CASSYQGTQGSYEQYF	TGTGCCAGCAGCTACCAAGGGACTCAAGGTTCCTACGAGCAGTACTTC
TRBD1	NA	TRBV6-5	TRBJ1-1	CASSYSFRQGEAFF	TGTGCCAGCAGTTACTCATTTCGACAGGGTGAAGCTTTCTTT
TRBD2	NA	TRBV7-6	TRBJ2-1	CASSRSGGGTDEQFF	TGTGCCAGCAGCCGCAGCGGGGGGGGCACCGATGAGCAGTTCTTC
NA	NA	TRBV12-1	TRBJ2-5	CASLGTSVGETQYF	TGTGCCAGCCTCGGGACTAGCGTGGGGGAGACCCAGTACTTC
NA	NA	TRBV2	TRBJ1-2	CASSENGDMANYGYTF	TGTGCCAGCAGTGAAAACGGGGATATGGCTAACTATGGCTACACCTTC
TRBD2	NA	TRBV5-1	TRBJ2-2	CASSAPPGSGGATGELFF	TGCGCCAGCAGCGCCCCGCCGGGTAGCGGGGGGGCAACCGGGGAGCTGTTTTTT
NA	NA	TRBV28	TRBJ1-5	CASSLVGAKGNQPQHF	TGTGCCAGCAGTTTGGTGGGGGCTAAGGGCAATCAGCCCCAGCATTTT
TRBD1	NA	TRBV6-2/TRBV6-3	TRBJ1-2	CASSTPPGQGKANYGYTF	TGTGCCAGCAGTACCCCACCTGGACAGGGTAAAGCTAACTATGGCTACACCTTC
TRBD2	once	TRBV11-2	TRBJ2-5	CASSSAGDPSETQYF	TGTGCCAGCAGCTCTGCGGGGGACCCCTCGGAGACCCAGTACTTC
TRBD1	NA	TRBV19	TRBJ1-2	CASSIGQGVGYGYTF	TGTGCCAGTAGTATAGGACAGGGTGTGGGCTATGGCTACACCTTC
NA	once	TRBV29-1	TRBJ2-2	CSVVPLRINTGELFF	TGCAGCGTTGTCCCTCTGAGAATAAACACCGGGGAGCTGTTTTTT
NA	NA	TRBV19	TRBJ1-5	CASSRGFSNQPQHF	TGTGCCAGCTCAAGGGGATTTAGCAATCAGCCCCAGCATTTT
TRBD1	NA	TRBV4-2	TRBJ1-2	CASSQGQGYGYTF	TGTGCCAGCAGCCAAGGACAGGGCTATGGCTACACCTTC
TRBD1	NA	TRBV10-2	TRBJ1-5	CASSEDRGLFNQPQHF	TGCGCCAGCAGTGAGGACAGGGGTCTCTTCAATCAGCCCCAGCATTTT
NA	NA	TRBV2	TRBJ2-7	CASRAGLSYEQYF	TGTGCCAGCAGGGCGGGATTATCCTACGAGCAGTACTTC
TRBD1	NA	TRBV10-3	TRBJ1-3	CAISDFRDRGRLSGNTIYF	TGTGCCATCAGTGACTTCCGGGACAGGGGACGATTATCTGGAAACACCATATATTTT
NA	NA	TRBV7-9	TRBJ1-4	CASSHREGVEKLFF	TGTGCCAGCAGCCACAGGGAGGGGGTGGAAAAACTGTTTTTT
TRBD2	once	TRBV5-1	TRBJ2-2	CASSLEFFGGAGELFF	TGCGCCAGCAGCTTGGAATTTTTCGGGGGGGCCGGGGAGCTGTTTTTT
TRBD1	NA	TRBV2	TRBJ1-4	CASSETGAAEKLFF	TGTGCCAGCAGTGAGACAGGGGCGGCTGAAAAACTGTTTTTT
NA	NA	TRBV19	TRBJ1-6	CASSIGGFTYNSPLHF	TGTGCCAGTAGTATAGGGGGCTTCACCTATAATTCACCCCTCCACTTT
TRBD1	NA	TRBV7-2	TRBJ1-6	CASSQGQRASPLHF	TGTGCCAGCAGCCAGGGACAGAGAGCTTCACCCCTCCACTTT
TRBD2	NA	TRBV4-2	TRBJ2-3	CASSQGASGGGSDTQYF	TGTGCCAGCAGCCAAGGGGCTAGCGGGGGGGGTTCAGATACGCAGTATTTT
NA	NA	TRBV28	TRBJ1-2	CASSFPGYFSYTF	TGTGCCAGCAGTTTTCCGGGTTACTTTAGCTACACCTTC
TRBD1	NA	TRBV25-1	TRBJ1-4	CASSERQGANEKLFF	TGTGCCAGCAGTGAAAGACAGGGGGCTAATGAAAAACTGTTTTTT
TRBD2	NA	TRBV28	TRBJ2-7	CASSLSGLAGVSEQYF	TGTGCCAGCAGTTTATCCGGACTAGCGGGGGTCTCCGAGCAGTACTTC
TRBD1	NA	TRBV9	TRBJ2-7	CASSAEPGQSYEQYF	TGTGCCAGCAGCGCTGAGCCGGGACAGTCCTACGAGCAGTACTTC
NA	NA	TRBV20-1	TRBJ2-3	CSASRSLTDTQYF	TGCAGTGCTAGTAGGAGTCTCACAGATACGCAGTATTTT
TRBD1	NA	TRBV27	TRBJ2-3	CASSSTYRGSRSDTQYF	TGTGCCAGCAGTTCAACCTACAGGGGTTCCCGTTCGGATACGCAGTATTTT
TRBD1	NA	TRBV4-3	TRBJ1-4	CASSQERDRGWEKLFF	TGCGCCAGCAGCCAAGAGAGGGACAGGGGCTGGGAAAAACTGTTTTTT
NA	NA	TRBV9	TRBJ2-5	CASSVDGGDVQETQYF	TGTGCCAGCAGCGTAGATGGCGGCGACGTCCAAGAGACCCAGTACTTC
TRBD1	NA	TRBV5-1	TRBJ2-7	CASSLAGTGPYEQYF	TGCGCCAGCAGCTTGGCCGGGACAGGCCCTTACGAGCAGTACTTC
NA	NA	TRBV28	TRBJ1-5	CASSLPSSGNQPQHF	TGTGCCAGCAGTTTACCCAGTTCTGGCAATCAGCCCCAGCATTTT